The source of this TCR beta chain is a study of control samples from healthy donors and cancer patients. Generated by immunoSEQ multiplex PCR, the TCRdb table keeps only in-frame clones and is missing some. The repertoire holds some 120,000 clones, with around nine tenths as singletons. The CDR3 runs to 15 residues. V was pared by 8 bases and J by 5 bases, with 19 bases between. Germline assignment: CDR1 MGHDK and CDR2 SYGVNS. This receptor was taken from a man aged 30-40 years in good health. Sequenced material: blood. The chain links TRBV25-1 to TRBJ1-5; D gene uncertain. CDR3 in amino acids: CASSEGEGIDQPQHF. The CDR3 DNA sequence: TGTGCCAGCTCCGAAGGAGAGGGTATCGATCAGCCCCAGCATTTT.